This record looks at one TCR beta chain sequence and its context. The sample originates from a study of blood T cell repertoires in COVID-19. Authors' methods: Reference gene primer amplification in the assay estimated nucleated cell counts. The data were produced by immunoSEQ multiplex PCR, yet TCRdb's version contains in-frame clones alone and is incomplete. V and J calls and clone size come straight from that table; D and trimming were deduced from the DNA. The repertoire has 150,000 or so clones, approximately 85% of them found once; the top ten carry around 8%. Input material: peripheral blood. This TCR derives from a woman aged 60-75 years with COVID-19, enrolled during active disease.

The CDR3: CASSIDRVGDTEAFF. CDR3 nucleotides: TGTGCCAGTAGTATAGATCGGGTAGGGGACACTGAAGCTTTCTTT. The chain recombines TRBV19 with TRBJ1-1; a weak D match, TRBD1 (5 bases). In germline, CDR1 is LNHDA, CDR2 SQIVND (reference sequence). CDR3 size: 15 residues. The V and J ends lost 0 bases and 3 bases respectively, with 11 bases between them. The whole variable domain, remainder taken from reference TRBV19 and TRBJ1-1, is DGGITQSPKYLFRKEGQNVTLSCEQNLNHDAMYWYRQDPGQGLRLIYYSQIVNDFQKGDIAEGYSVSREKKESFPLTVTSAQKNPTAFYLCASSIDRVGDTEAFFGQGTRLTVV.